These T cell receptor beta chains were read from a single sample in a study of OX40 agonist ivuxolimab in advanced cancers. Assay used: immunoSEQ multiplex PCR; TCRdb lists only in-frame clones, some missing. The profile shows about 90,000 clones, around 85% of them singletons. Specimen: CD4+ or CD8+ T cells sorted from blood, collected in a trial of the OX40 agonist ivuxolimab. Receptors were obtained from an adult with an advanced solid tumor such as melanoma, head and neck, liver or kidney cancer. CDR3s include the opening cysteine and the closing phenylalanine or tryptophan. The order of the fields is D gene, V gene, J gene, clone size, CDR3 protein. A D gene is named only where the DNA matches it firmly. Some rows have no size entry. The others give once, few or many, or a class for an expanded clone.

.	TRBV6-6	TRBJ1-5	once	CASSYSSGTTNQPQHF
.	TRBV7-3	TRBJ2-2	.	CASSLNPGATGELFF
TRBD1	TRBV18	TRBJ1-4	.	CASSRTGGPNEKLFF
.	TRBV19	TRBJ1-1	.	CASPVPGTEAFF
.	TRBV7-8	TRBJ1-1	few	CASRRQVGAEAFF
.	TRBV9	TRBJ1-3	once	CASSVGGQSNTIYF
TRBD1	TRBV5-3	TRBJ1-2	.	CARSYQRDRGDGGYTF
.	TRBV19	TRBJ1-1	.	CASTAFLSLNTEAFF
.	TRBV19	TRBJ1-5	.	CASSIGGQLNQPQHF
TRBD2	TRBV5-1	TRBJ2-2	.	CASSLGGGNTGELFF
.	TRBV7-2	TRBJ2-3	.	CASRVGAYLNTDTQYF
.	TRBV5-1	TRBJ1-4	.	CASSSEGGRPNEKLFF
TRBD2	TRBV10-3	TRBJ2-5	.	CAISESAGVFETQYF
TRBD2	TRBV28	TRBJ2-1	.	CATGTSGTYNEQFF
TRBD2	TRBV27	TRBJ2-1	.	CASSRTAGGHNEQFF
.	TRBV7-6	TRBJ2-5	.	CASSIQHREGETQYF
TRBD1	TRBV7-2	TRBJ1-4	.	CASSLVRGHNEKLFF
.	TRBV21-1	TRBJ2-7	.	CASTIARRSYEQYF
.	TRBV7-2	TRBJ2-7	few	CASSLGQLSYEQYF
TRBD2	TRBV10-2	TRBJ2-6	.	CASSEYGTSGMAGANVLTF
TRBD1	TRBV30	TRBJ1-2	.	CAWKRQGPYGYTF
TRBD1	TRBV19	TRBJ1-6	.	CASSMGQGSSYNSPLHF
TRBD1	TRBV18	TRBJ2-7	.	CASSPPTGAPFNEQYF
.	TRBV9	TRBJ1-2	.	CASSPYRPRVGYGYTF
.	TRBV21-1	TRBJ1-6	.	CASSKEQSCSPLHF
.	TRBV5-5	TRBJ1-5	.	CASSPYGTPDEPQHF
.	TRBV4-1	TRBJ2-5	.	CASSQEKGPATQYF
.	TRBV28	TRBJ2-2	.	CASSLIISAGELFF
.	TRBV7-2	TRBJ1-1	.	CASSLAGPTGVPMNTEAFF
.	TRBV10-3	TRBJ1-6	.	CAITAGTVNSPLHF
.	TRBV30	TRBJ2-3	.	CAWKSGATDTQYF
TRBD2	TRBV9	TRBJ2-7	few	CASAKGGKRGSEQYF
TRBD2	TRBV2	TRBJ2-7	.	CASSGEGGEQYF
.	TRBV6-6	TRBJ2-7	.	CASSYVGSYEQYF
TRBD1	TRBV30	TRBJ2-1	.	CAWSWDRLNEQFF
.	TRBV7-2	TRBJ1-6	few	CASSLAPGPLHF
TRBD2	TRBV27	TRBJ2-2	once	CASRRLAGVDGELFF
.	TRBV9	TRBJ2-7	.	CASSVGLSREQYF
.	TRBV28	TRBJ2-7	.	CASWATTYEQYF
TRBD2	TRBV4-1	TRBJ2-2	.	CASSQDRILAGENTGELFF
TRBD1	TRBV5-1	TRBJ2-5	.	CASSLVPGGVEETQYF
.	TRBV30	TRBJ2-5	.	CAWSVGQGWKTQYF
.	TRBV10-1	TRBJ2-3	.	CASSDRDGTDTQYF
TRBD2	TRBV9	TRBJ2-1	.	CASSFGTSGYNEQFF
.	TRBV25-1	TRBJ1-4	.	CASSGAIGTTNEKLFF
.	TRBV5-1	TRBJ2-1	.	CASSFGGRIEQFF
TRBD1	TRBV7-2	TRBJ2-3	.	CASSLRQGVADTQYF
.	TRBV28	TRBJ1-2	.	CATPGLSGYGYTF
.	TRBV4-1	TRBJ1-1	.	CASSQYSTGTHTEAFF
TRBD2	TRBV5-1	TRBJ2-7	.	CASSLLADSYEQYF
.	TRBV7-2	TRBJ2-2	.	CASSFAGPNTGELFF